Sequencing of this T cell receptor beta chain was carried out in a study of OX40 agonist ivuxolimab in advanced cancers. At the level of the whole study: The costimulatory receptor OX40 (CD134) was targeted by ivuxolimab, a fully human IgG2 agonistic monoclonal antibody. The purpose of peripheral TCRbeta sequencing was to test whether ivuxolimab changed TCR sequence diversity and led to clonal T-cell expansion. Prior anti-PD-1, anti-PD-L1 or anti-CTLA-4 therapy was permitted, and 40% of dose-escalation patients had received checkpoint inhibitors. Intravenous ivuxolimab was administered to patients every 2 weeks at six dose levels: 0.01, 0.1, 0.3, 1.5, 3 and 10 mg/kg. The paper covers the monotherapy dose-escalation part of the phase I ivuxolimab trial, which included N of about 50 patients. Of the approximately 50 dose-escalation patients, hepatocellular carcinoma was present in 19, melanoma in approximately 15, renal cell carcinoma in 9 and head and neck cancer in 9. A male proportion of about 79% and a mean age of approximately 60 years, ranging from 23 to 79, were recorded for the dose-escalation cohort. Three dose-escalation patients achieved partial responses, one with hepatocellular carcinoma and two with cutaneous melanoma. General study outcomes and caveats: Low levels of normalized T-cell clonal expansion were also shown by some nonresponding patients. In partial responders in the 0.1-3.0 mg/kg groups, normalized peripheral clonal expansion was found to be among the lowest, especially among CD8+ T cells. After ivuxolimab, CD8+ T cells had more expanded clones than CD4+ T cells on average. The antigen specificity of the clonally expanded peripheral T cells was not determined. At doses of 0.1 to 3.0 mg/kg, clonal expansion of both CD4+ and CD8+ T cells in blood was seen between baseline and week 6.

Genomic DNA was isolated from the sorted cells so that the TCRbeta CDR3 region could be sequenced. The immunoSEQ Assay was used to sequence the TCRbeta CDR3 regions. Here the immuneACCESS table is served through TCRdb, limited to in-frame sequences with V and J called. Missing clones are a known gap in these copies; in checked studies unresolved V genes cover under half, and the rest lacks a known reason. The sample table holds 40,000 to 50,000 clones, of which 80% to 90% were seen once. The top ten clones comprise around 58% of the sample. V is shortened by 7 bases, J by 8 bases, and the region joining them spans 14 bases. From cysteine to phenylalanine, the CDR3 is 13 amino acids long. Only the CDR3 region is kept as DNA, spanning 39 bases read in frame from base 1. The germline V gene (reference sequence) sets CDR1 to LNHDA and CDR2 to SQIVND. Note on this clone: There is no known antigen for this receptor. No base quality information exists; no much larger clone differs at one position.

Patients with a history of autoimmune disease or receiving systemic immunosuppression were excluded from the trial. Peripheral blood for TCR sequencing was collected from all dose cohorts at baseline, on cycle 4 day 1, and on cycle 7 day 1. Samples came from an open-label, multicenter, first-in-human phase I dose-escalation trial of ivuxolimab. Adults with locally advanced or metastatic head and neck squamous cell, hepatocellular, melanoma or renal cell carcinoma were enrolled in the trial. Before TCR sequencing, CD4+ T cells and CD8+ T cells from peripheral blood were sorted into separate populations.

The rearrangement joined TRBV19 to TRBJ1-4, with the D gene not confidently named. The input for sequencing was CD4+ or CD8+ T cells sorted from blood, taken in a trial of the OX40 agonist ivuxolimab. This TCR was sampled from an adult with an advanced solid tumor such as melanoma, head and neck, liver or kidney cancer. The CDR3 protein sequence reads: CASTRAVREKLFF. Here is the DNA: TGTGCCAGTACCCGCGCGGTGAGGGAAAAACTGTTTTTT.